Sequencing of this T cell receptor beta chain was carried out in a study of chemoradiotherapy in HPV16-positive cancers. Study information: A couple of HPV16-positive patients' cells yielded candidate HPV-specific clones and common motifs. Points from the study as a whole: During treatment, candidate HPV-specific clones and E7-related motifs expanded in tumor.

Samples were taken several times over chemoradiotherapy. As regards this clone: Its target is unknown.

The CDR3 spans 20 residues. This table comes from immunoSEQ multiplex PCR, and its TCRdb copy is limited to in-frame clones, with some not included. The sample has some 1,200 clones; 80% to 85% are singletons. This receptor was identified in a human donor with HPV-associated anogenital cancer. The material sequenced was tumor tissue, taken from a patient who underwent chemoradiotherapy. This chain uses TRBV21-1 with TRBJ2-1; the table's TRBD2 call for D was not verified on the DNA. TRBV21-1 is a known pseudogene. The CDR3 loop is CASSKPASGGPTISYNEQFF. In nucleotides, the CDR3 is TGTGCCAGCAGCAAACCAGCTAGCGGGGGGCCCACGATCTCCTACAATGAGCAGTTCTTC.